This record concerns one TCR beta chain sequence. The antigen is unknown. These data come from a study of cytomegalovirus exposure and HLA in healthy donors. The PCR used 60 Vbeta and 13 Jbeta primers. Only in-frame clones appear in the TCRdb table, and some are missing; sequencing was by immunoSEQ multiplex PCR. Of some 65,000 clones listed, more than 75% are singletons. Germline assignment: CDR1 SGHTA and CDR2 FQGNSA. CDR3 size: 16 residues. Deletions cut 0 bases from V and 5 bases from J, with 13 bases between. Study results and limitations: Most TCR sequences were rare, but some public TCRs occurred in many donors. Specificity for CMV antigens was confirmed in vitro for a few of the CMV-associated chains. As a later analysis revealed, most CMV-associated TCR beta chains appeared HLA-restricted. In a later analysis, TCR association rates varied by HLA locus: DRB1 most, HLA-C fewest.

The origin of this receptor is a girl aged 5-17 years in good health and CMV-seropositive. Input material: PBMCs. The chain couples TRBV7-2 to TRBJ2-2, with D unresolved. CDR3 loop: CASSLARPDVTGELFF. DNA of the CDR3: TGTGCCAGCAGCTTAGCGAGGCCGGATGTAACCGGGGAGCTGTTTTTT.